This TCR beta chain is drawn from a study of blood T cell repertoires in COVID-19. This clone was seen only once. Assay used: immunoSEQ multiplex PCR; TCRdb lists only in-frame clones, some missing. The table has some 120,000 clones, more than 70% seen once. Germline loops: CDR1 KGHSH, CDR2 LQKENI. V dropped 6 bases and J dropped 0; count of bases not matched to a gene: 20. The CDR3 has 20 amino acids. The sample comprised peripheral blood. V usage is TRBV18 and J usage is TRBJ2-3; 8 nucleotides agree with TRBD2. This receptor was taken from a human donor in a cohort sampled during active COVID-19. The DNA for the CDR3 is TGTGCCAGCTCCCCCAGGGTTTCTAGCGGGCCGAACCCTAGCACAGATACGCAGTATTTT. Amino acid sequence: CASSPRVSSGPNPSTDTQYF.